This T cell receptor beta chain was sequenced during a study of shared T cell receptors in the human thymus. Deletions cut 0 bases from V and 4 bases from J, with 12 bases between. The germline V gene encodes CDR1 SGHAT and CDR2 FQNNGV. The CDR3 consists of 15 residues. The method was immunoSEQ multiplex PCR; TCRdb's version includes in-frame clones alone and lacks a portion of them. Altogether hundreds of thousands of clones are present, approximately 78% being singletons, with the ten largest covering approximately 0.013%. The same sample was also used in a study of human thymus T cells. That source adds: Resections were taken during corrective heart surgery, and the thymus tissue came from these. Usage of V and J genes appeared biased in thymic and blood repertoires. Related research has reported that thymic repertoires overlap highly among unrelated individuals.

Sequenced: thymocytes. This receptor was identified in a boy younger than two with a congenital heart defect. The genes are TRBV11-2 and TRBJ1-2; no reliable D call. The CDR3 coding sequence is TGTGCCAGCAGCTTAGATGGGGAGGGCGGCTATGGCTACACCTTC. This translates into CASSLDGEGGYGYTF.